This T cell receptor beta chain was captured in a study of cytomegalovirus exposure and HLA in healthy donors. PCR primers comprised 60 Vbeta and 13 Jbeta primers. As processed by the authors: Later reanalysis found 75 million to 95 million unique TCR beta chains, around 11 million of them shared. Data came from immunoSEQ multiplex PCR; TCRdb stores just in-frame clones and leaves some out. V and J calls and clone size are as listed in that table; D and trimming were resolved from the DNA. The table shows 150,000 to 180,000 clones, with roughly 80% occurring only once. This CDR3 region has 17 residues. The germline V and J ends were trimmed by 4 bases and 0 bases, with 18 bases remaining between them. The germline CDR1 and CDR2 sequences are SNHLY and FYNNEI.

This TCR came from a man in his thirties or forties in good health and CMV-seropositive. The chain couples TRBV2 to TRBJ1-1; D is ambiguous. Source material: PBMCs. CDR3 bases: TGTGCCAGCAGTGCTTCTCCCTCAGCGAGCCTGAACACTGAAGCTTTCTTT. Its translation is CASSASPSASLNTEAFF.